Sequencing of this TCR beta chain was carried out in a study of cytomegalovirus exposure and HLA in healthy donors. Concerning this clone itself: Its antigen is not identified.

Primers included in the PCR were 60 Vbeta and 13 Jbeta primers. TCRdb keeps only in-frame clones here, not all; method: immunoSEQ multiplex PCR. The profile covers around 60,000 clones, with 75% to 85% appearing a single time and roughly 5.7% taken by the ten largest. Whole-study findings and limits: CMV serostatus was the only immune exposure information that was available.

This CDR3 spans 13 amino acids. V lost 1 base and J 1 base, leaving 4 bases between the germline ends. Germline values: CDR1 SGHTA, CDR2 FQGTGA. This chain connects TRBV7-3 to TRBJ1-1; D ambiguous. This clonotype was obtained from a male donor in good health and CMV-seronegative. The sample comprised PBMCs. CDR3 residues: CASSLIQNTEAFF. CDR3 bases: TGTGCCAGCAGCTTAATCCAGAACACTGAAGCTTTCTTT.